The 15 T cell receptor beta chains listed next were all sequenced from one sample in a study of blood T cell repertoires in COVID-19. The table came from immunoSEQ multiplex PCR; TCRdb's copy has only in-frame clones and leaves some out. The sample lists approximately 93,000 clones, around 72% occurring once. Sequenced: peripheral blood. All receptors come from a woman older than 75 with acute or convalescent COVID-19.

This chain connects TRBV7-3 to TRBJ2-2; possibly TRBD2 for D (5 bases). Trimming pared 5 bases from V and 4 bases from J, leaving 11 bases between. CDR3 size: 14 residues. Germline V gives CDR1 SGHTA, CDR2 FQGTGA. CDR3 nucleotide sequence: TGTGCCAGCAGCCGCAGCGGCATCACCGGGGAGCTGTTTTTT. It yields the protein CASSRSGITGELFF. Looking up the rest from reference TRBV7-3 and TRBJ2-2 gives the full variable domain: GAGVSQTPSNKVTEKGKYVELRCDPISGHTALYWYRQSLGQGPEFLIYFQGTGAADDSGLPNDRFFAVRPEGSVSTLKIQRTERGDSAVYLCASSRSGITGELFFGEGSRLTVL.

The V gene is TRBV5-5, the J gene TRBJ2-1, with 11 bases lining up with TRBD2. The CDR3 is 19 amino acids. V trimming: 4 bases; J trimming: 2 bases; junction bases outside the gene matches: 14. In germline, CDR1 is SGHKS, CDR2 YYEKEE (reference sequence). The CDR3: CASSLVLAGGMKAYNEQFF. In DNA form, the CDR3 reads TGTGCCAGCAGCCTGGTGCTAGCGGGGGGCATGAAAGCCTACAATGAGCAGTTCTTC. The variable domain in full, completed from reference TRBV5-5 and TRBJ2-1, reads DAGVTQSPTHLIKTRGQQVTLRCSPISGHKSVSWYQQVLGQGPQFIFQYYEKEERGRGNFPDRFSARQFPNYSSELNVNALLLGDSALYLCASSLVLAGGMKAYNEQFFGPGTRLTVL.

This clone has just a few counts. The genes are TRBV9 and TRBJ1-6, with a tentative D call TRBD1 (5 bases). Between the trimmed V and J ends, which lost 0 bases and 8 bases, there was a span of 12 bases. CDR1 and CDR2 (germline): SGDLS, YYNGEE. The CDR3 runs to 15 residues. The CDR3 nucleotides are TGTGCCAGCAGCGTAGCGGGGGAGATAGATTCACCCCTCCACTTT. Its protein is CASSVAGEIDSPLHF.

This clone is a singleton in its sample. The chain employs TRBV5-6 and TRBJ1-1; D call uncertain. CDR1 and CDR2 (germline): SGHDT, YYEEEE. The CDR3 totals 15 residues. The germline V and J ends were trimmed by 6 bases and 0 bases, with 15 bases remaining between them. The CDR3 reads CASKRLQLMNTEAFF. The CDR3 bases are TGTGCCAGCAAAAGACTACAGCTTATGAACACTGAAGCTTTCTTT.

The genes are TRBV5-1 and TRBJ1-2; D is unresolved. The CDR3 runs to 16 residues. V was trimmed by 0 bases and J by 4 bases, leaving 16 bases between them. CDR1 and CDR2 from the germline V gene are SGHRS and YFSETQ. CDR3 region: CASSLAREPILYGYTF. The CDR3 DNA follows: TGCGCCAGCAGCTTGGCCCGGGAACCCATTCTCTATGGCTACACCTTC.

V gene TRBV7-6 combines with J gene TRBJ1-3, with 8 positions matching TRBD1. Trimming took 5 bases from V and 3 from J; bases not matched to a gene: 9. The CDR3 sequence is 16 residues long. Germline V gene lookup returns CDR1 SGHVS and CDR2 FNYEAQ. The CDR3 sequence: CASSPGSGGVGNTIYF. The CDR3 DNA sequence: TGTGCCAGCAGCCCCGGTTCAGGGGGCGTTGGAAACACCATATATTTT.

The chain employs TRBV2 and TRBJ1-2; D is possibly TRBD1 (5 bases). The CDR3 runs to 13 residues. V was trimmed by 6 bases and J by 8 bases, leaving 16 bases between them. Looked up from germline, CDR1 is SNHLY and CDR2 is FYNNEI. The CDR3 nucleotides read TGTGCCAGCAGGAGGGGACTTATTGTGGGCTACACCTTC. This translates into CASRRGLIVGYTF.

This clone was recorded only once. The rearrangement uses TRBV30 and TRBJ2-3, with a weak D call TRBD2 (5 bases). This CDR3 is 14 amino acids long. Germline CDR1 and CDR2: GTSNPN and SVGIG (reference sequence). Trimming removed 4 bases from V and 3 bases from J, with 14 bases in between. The CDR3 sequence: CAWTRDPQTDTQYF. In DNA, the CDR3 is TGTGCCTGGACCCGGGATCCCCAGACAGATACGCAGTATTTT.

This clone was detected ten times or more. This CDR3 is CASSYSRGDQPQHF. Written as DNA, the CDR3 is TGTGCCAGCAGTTACTCCCGGGGGGATCAGCCCCAGCATTTT. This chain joins TRBV6-5 and TRBJ1-5; the D gene is possibly TRBD1 (5 bases). CDR3 length equals 14 residues. Germline V lookup: CDR1 MNHEY, CDR2 SVGAGI. The V end lost 0 bases, the J end lost 5 bases, and 8 bases lay between the germline ends.

This clone was recorded once. This chain joins TRBV4-2 and TRBJ1-2; D remains ambiguous. V was pared by 1 base and J by 3 bases, with 3 bases between. CDR3 length equals 12 residues. Germline CDR1 and CDR2: LGHNA and YNFKEQ. The CDR3 spells CASSQGDYGYTF. The CDR3 region has the DNA TGTGCCAGCAGCCAAGGAGACTATGGCTACACCTTC.

By sample fraction, this clone is medium-sized. The V call is TRBV19, the J call TRBJ1-6, with 8 bases lining up with TRBD1. Germline V gene lookup returns CDR1 LNHDA and CDR2 SQIVND (reference sequence). The V segment lost 4 bases and the J segment 8 bases; nucleotides outside the gene matches: 19. The CDR3 spans 19 residues. The CDR3 DNA follows: TGTGCCAGTAGTACAAAAGGACCCCTTCCCGGACAGGGAGATTCACCCCTCCACTTT. Its translation: CASSTKGPLPGQGDSPLHF.

The chain is built from TRBV7-2 and TRBJ1-6; perhaps TRBD1 as D (5 bases). Germline assignment: CDR1 SGHTA and CDR2 FQGNSA. V dropped 2 bases and J dropped 10 bases, with 12 bases sitting between them. The CDR3 consists of 14 residues. In DNA form, the CDR3 reads TGTGCCAGCAGCTTATGGCAGGGCGAGTCACCCCTCCACTTT. Encoded protein: CASSLWQGESPLHF.

The CDR3 region is CASSSQGANYGYTF. The CDR3 DNA reads TGTGCCAGCAGTTCACAGGGGGCGAACTATGGCTACACCTTC. This sequence joins TRBV2 and TRBJ1-2; 9 bases map to TRBD1. Germline V gives CDR1 SNHLY, CDR2 FYNNEI. V was pared by 5 bases and J by 2 bases, with 3 bases of the junction left unmatched. The CDR3 loop spans 14 amino acids.

The rearrangement links TRBV29-1 to TRBJ1-2; 8 nucleotides line up with TRBD1. Trimming removed 5 bases from V and 7 bases from J; junction bases left unmatched: 6. This CDR3 region has 12 residues. Germline CDR1 is SQVTM and CDR2 is ANQGSEA. The chain's CDR3 is CSVRQGASGYTF. CDR3 nucleotide sequence: TGCAGCGTTAGGCAGGGGGCTAGTGGCTACACCTTC.

V gene TRBV5-1 combines with J gene TRBJ2-7; the match to TRBD1 covers 9 bases. CDR1 and CDR2 from the germline V gene are SGHRS and YFSETQ. V lost 6 bases and J lost 5; bases outside the gene matches: 6. CDR3 length: 13 amino acids. CDR3 sequence (DNA): TGCGCCAGCACGACACAGGGGGCCGACGAGCAGTACTTC. It yields the protein CASTTQGADEQYF.